Described below is a single T cell receptor beta chain sequence and its context. Its cognate antigen has yet to be identified. Nothing much larger sits one base from this clone, and base qualities are not available. TCR CDR3 regions were amplified from genomic DNA by multiplex PCR using the deep immunoSEQ assay. For each cell subset, the extracted genomic DNA was distributed evenly across all wells of several immunoSEQ 96-well plates, and each plate served as one replicate. Each replicate PCR for sorted subsets received roughly 0.2 ug genomic DNA, equal to about 30,000 T cell genomes. The purified libraries were quantified using a Qubit 3.0 fluorometer, sized with a Bioanalyzer 2100, and then quantified again using the KAPA Library Quantification kit. Each immunoSEQ 96-well plate was sequenced on its own single-read 150-cycle Illumina NextSeq 550 flow cell. On the study's bioinformatics: Because the immunoSEQ output held only junctional sequences and lacked quality scores, the filtering could not match the filtering applied to full-length reads. To assign V/J genes and CDR3, sequences were annotated using PyIR, a Python wrapper for IgBLAST v1.9, with IMGT germline references. Reads were removed for weak V/J assignments (E-value above 1e-6), missing CDR3, stop codons, out-of-frame junctions, or ambiguous translated residues. A V3J clonotype was defined by an identical inferred V gene, J gene, and CDR3 amino acid sequence. Percentage overlap between repertoires was computed as shared unique clonotypes divided by the size of the smaller repertoire. Three approaches were used to assess repertoire richness: RTK rarefaction, the Chao1 estimator, and Recon v2.1 estimates of unobserved clonotypes. Generation probabilities were computed with OLGA for all TCRbeta clonotypes obtained by the gDNA method from several donors. This is the immuneACCESS table as TCRdb keeps it, with only in-frame sequences that have V and J called. A part of the clones is gone; compared with another copy, unresolved V genes explain less than half, and the rest is unexplained. V and J calls and clone size are those listed in that table; D and trimming were worked out from the DNA. For this sample there are about 980,000 clones; over 60% appear just once. Clones ranked in the top ten supply approximately 1.5% of the sample.

The sample comes from a study of shared clonotypes between healthy human individuals (TCRdb year 2020). Context from the whole study: The cohort included three men and two women between 18 and 49 years of age. For each donor, CD4 naive and CD4 memory were each run on three plates, CD8 naive on two plates, and CD8 memory on one plate. To estimate repertoire size and how much clonotype sharing occurs between individuals, the study deeply sequenced the blood TCR repertoires of roughly 5 healthy adults. Libraries were prepared and TCR repertoires were sequenced by different laboratories using diverse techniques, in order to increase sequencing depth and limit assay-specific biases. Per donor, leukapheresis produced somewhere between about 0.94 and 9 billion PBMCs. The paper as a whole reports these results and caveats: Clonotypes shared by all four sorted-subset donors showed higher generation probabilities than non-shared clonotypes. Pairwise subsampling led to the expectation that sequencing depth would affect the degree of clonotype sharing among donors. Rarefaction of sorted-subset datasets indicated incomplete sequencing despite the large sequencing depth. Sampling was restricted to blood, and TCR repertoires in tissues likely differ from the TCR repertoires found in blood. Roughly 5.2% of naive CD4, 3.5% of naive CD8, around 2.3% of memory CD4, and 0.4% of memory CD8 clonotypes were shared across several donors. The small number of donors limited the genetic and exposure-history diversity represented. Naive subsets generally had larger estimated clonotype richness than memory subsets did.

Donors were healthy HIV-negative adults with no recently reported acute infections or vaccinations. Every donor was a Caucasian adult residing in Nashville, Tennessee, USA. Magnetic negative selection was used to enrich CD4+ T cells, after which naive cells were positively selected on CD45RA and the negative fraction became the memory subset. Blood was obtained by leukapheresis, after which PBMCs were separated by Ficoll-Histopaque density gradient centrifugation and cryopreserved in liquid nitrogen vapor phase. Analytical flow cytometry was used to check the purity and quantity of each magnetically sorted T cell population. Each sorted fraction had its genomic DNA isolated and then quantified by UV absorbance on a Nanodrop 2000c. The CDR3, cysteine through phenylalanine, is 15 amino acids long. CDR3 DNA only is kept here, 45 bases in frame from base 1. V drops 4 bases and J drops 3 bases, leaving 16 bases in between. Sequences SGDLS (CDR1) and YYNGEE (CDR2) are obtained from the germline V gene.

This clonotype was obtained from a young man in good health. The sequence joins TRBV9 to TRBJ2-5; the D gene is possibly TRBD2, with 7 bases matching. The sample was memory CD4+ T cells sorted from blood. The cell subset or site label here, explained by the study, means: CD45RA-negative fraction. The nucleotides are TGTGCCAGCAGCTACGCGGCGGGGGCGAAAGAGACCCAGTACTTC. It specifies CASSYAAGAKETQYF.